Sequencing of this T cell receptor beta chain was carried out in a study of patients and donors after allogeneic stem cell transplantation. Remarks on this clonotype: The junction departs from the called germline gene at one end, perhaps through a read error.

TCRdb re-called the RT-PCR reads with MiXCR, one entry per CDR3 protein. The sample holds more than 850,000 distinct CDR3 sequences, 15% to 20% seen once. This TCR was recovered from a human donor who was either an allogeneic HSCT recipient or a stem cell or donor lymphocyte infusion donor (not recorded which). It is not recorded whose cells these are; they may come from a transplant donor. The source material was blood, either unsorted or a sorted T cell fraction (not recorded which).

The CDR3 loop is CTSSQGRTGSSYEQYF. CDR3 DNA sequence: TGCACCAGCAGCCAAGGTCGGACAGGGAGCTCCTACGAGCAGTACTTC. The chain has TRBV4-3 and TRBJ2-7; 8 bases line up with TRBD1. The CDR3 has 16 amino acids. Germline V gene sequence: CDR1 LGHNA, CDR2 YSLEER.